This T cell receptor beta chain was sequenced in a study of T cell responses to AZD1222 COVID-19 vaccine. Study conclusions and caveats: At baseline, just five or six AZD1222 recipients tested seropositive. Unmutated regions of variants are reportedly targeted by nearly half of spike-specific TCRs. Among vaccine-associated CD4 TCRs, coverage spanned spike, with dominance at 160-218 and 743-854. White British people made up most donors, females outnumbered males, and clonal diversity was possibly underestimated.

TCRdb's table, derived via immunoSEQ multiplex PCR, lists solely in-frame clones and lacks some. The sample includes about 150,000 clones, 82% of them seen just once. Germline lookup yields CDR1 SGHRS and CDR2 YFSETQ. Trimming removed 0 bases from V and 7 bases from J, with 16 bases in between. This CDR3 has 15 amino acids. Note on this clone: Antigen unknown.

The genes are TRBV5-1 and TRBJ1-1, with no clear D. This sequence originates from an adult in good health. The sequencing used peripheral blood, collected on day 0 of MenACWY control vaccination. The CDR3 loop is CASSLDQGGVGEAFF. The CDR3 nucleotides read TGCGCCAGCAGCTTGGACCAAGGAGGTGTGGGTGAAGCTTTCTTT.